This T cell receptor (beta chain) comes out of a study of identical twins. Findings and limits, study-wide: Its conclusions, products of cross-sectional statistical analysis, did not come from following the same donors. Invariant MAIT and iNKT cells could partly confound zero-insertion analyses. Within monozygotic twins, out-of-frame TCR alpha sharing was underestimated by the models.

A single record per CDR3 protein comes from TCRdb applying MiXCR to the 5' RACE reads. The repertoire holds over 200,000 distinct CDR3 sequences, with roughly a tenth as singletons. This clonotype was detected ten times or more. The antigen is undetermined. The clonotype was recovered from a man between 50 and 59 years old in good health. The sequenced sample was memory T cells sorted from blood.

CDR3 in DNA: TGCAGTGCTAGGTACCCGGGACTACTCACAGATACGCAGTATTTT. The encoded protein is CSARYPGLLTDTQYF. This sequence joins TRBV20-1 and TRBJ2-3; 7 bases are shared with TRBD2. CDR1 is DFQATT and CDR2 is SNEGSKA in the germline V gene (reference sequence). With 3 bases clipped from V and 2 bases from J, the junction kept 8 bases outside the gene matches. The CDR3 contains 15 residues.